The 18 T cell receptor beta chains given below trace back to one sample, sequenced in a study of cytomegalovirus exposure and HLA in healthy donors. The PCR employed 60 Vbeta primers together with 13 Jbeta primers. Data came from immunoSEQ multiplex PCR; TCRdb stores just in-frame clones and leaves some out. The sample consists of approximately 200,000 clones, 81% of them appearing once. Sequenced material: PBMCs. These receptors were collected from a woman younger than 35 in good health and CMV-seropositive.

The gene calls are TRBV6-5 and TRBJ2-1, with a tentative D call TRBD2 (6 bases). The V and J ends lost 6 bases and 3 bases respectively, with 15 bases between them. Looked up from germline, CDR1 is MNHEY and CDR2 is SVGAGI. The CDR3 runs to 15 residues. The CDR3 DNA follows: TGTGCCAGCAGCCTAGCCGGGACTCACTACAATGAGCAGTTCTTC. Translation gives CASSLAGTHYNEQFF.

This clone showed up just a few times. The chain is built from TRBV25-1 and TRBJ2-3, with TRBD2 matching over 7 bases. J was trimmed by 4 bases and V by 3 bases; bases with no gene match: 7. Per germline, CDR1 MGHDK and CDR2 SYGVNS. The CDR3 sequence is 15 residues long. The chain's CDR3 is CASSDPAGLADTQYF. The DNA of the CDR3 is TGTGCCAGCAGTGACCCAGCGGGGTTGGCAGATACGCAGTATTTT. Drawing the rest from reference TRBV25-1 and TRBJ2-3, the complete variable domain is EADIYQTPRYLVIGTGKKITLECSQTMGHDKMYWYQQDPGMELHLIHYSYGVNSTEKGDLSSESTVSRIRTEHFPLTLESARPSHTSQYLCASSDPAGLADTQYFGPGTRLTVL.

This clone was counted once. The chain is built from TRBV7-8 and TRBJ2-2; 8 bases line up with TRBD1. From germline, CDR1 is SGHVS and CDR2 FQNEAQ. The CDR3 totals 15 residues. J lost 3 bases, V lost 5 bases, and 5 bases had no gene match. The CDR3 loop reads CASSQGQGYTGELFF. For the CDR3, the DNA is TGTGCCAGCAGCCAAGGACAGGGCTACACCGGGGAGCTGTTTTTT. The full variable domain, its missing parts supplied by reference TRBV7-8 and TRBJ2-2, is GAGVSQSPRYKVAKRGQDVALRCDPISGHVSLFWYQQALGQGPEFLTYFQNEAQLDKSGLPSDRFFAERPEGSVSTLKIQRTQQEDSAVYLCASSQGQGYTGELFFGEGSRLTVL.

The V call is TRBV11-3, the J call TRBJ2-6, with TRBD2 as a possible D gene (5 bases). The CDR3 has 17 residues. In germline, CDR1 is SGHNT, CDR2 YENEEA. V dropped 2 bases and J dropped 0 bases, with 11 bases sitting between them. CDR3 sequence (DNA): TGTGCCAGCAGCTTACGGGAAGGCTTCTCTGGGGCCAACGTCCTGACTTTC. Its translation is CASSLREGFSGANVLTF.

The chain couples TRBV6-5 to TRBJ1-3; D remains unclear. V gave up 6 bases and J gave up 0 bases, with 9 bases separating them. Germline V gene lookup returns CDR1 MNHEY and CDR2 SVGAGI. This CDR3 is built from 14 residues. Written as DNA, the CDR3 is TGTGCCAGCAGCCGTACAGTCTCTGGAAACACCATATATTTT. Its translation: CASSRTVSGNTIYF.

The CDR3 loop is CASSPARGEGNTEAFF. The CDR3, as DNA: TGTGCCAGCTCCCCGGCGAGGGGGGAGGGGAACACTGAAGCTTTCTTT. The rearrangement links TRBV6-6 to TRBJ1-1, with D maybe TRBD1 (6 bases). This CDR3 spans 16 amino acids. Germline V CDR1 and CDR2: MNHNY, SVGAGI (reference sequence). Trimming removed 8 bases from V and 1 base from J, with 20 bases in between.

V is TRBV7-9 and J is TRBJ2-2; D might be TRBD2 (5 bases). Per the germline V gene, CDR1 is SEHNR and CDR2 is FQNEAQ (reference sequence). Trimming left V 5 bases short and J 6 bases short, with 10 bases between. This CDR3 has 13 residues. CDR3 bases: TGTGCCAGCAGCAATAAGGGAGCCGGGGAGCTGTTTTTT. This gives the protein CASSNKGAGELFF.

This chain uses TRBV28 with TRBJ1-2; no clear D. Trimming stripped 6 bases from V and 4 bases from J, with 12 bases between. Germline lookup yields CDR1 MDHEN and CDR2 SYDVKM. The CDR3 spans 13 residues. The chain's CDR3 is CASRTSDGYGYTF. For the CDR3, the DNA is TGTGCCAGCAGGACTTCGGATGGCTATGGCTACACCTTC.

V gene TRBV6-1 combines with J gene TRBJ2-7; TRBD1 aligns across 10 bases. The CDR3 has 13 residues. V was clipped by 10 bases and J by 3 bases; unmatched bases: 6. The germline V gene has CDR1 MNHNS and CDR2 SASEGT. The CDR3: CAIPGQGFYEQYV. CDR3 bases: TGTGCCATCCCGGGACAGGGGTTCTACGAGCAGTACGTC.

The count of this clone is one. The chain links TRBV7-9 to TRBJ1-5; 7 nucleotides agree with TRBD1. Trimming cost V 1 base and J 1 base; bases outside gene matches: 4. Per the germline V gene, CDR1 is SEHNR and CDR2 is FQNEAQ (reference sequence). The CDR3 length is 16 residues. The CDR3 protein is CASSLGRGGSNQPQHF. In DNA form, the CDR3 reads TGTGCCAGCAGCTTAGGAAGAGGGGGCAGCAATCAGCCCCAGCATTTT.

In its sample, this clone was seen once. The CDR3 is CASSVSRGVTQPQHF. The CDR3 DNA reads as TGTGCCAGCAGTGTATCCAGGGGGGTTACTCAGCCCCAGCATTTT. The chain carries TRBV6-1 and TRBJ1-5; 7 bases match TRBD1. Germline values: CDR1 MNHNS, CDR2 SASEGT. This CDR3 comprises 15 residues. The junction had 9 bases not matched to a gene; V was cut back by 4 bases and J by 6 bases.

The CDR3 spells CASRASGGAHTQYF. CDR3 in DNA: TGTGCCAGCAGGGCTAGCGGGGGGGCGCATACGCAGTATTTT. This chain joins TRBV7-2 and TRBJ2-3; 12 nucleotides agree with TRBD2. The CDR3 sequence is 14 residues long. V lost 6 bases to trimming and J lost 7 bases; unmatched junction nucleotides: 5. From germline, CDR1 is SGHTA and CDR2 FQGNSA.

In DNA, the CDR3 is TGTGCCAGCAGCCAGGGAGCGGGGGGGCGAGGGGAGACCCAGTACTTC. Residues: CASSQGAGGRGETQYF. V usage is TRBV7-2 and J usage is TRBJ2-5; 10 bases map to TRBD2. Germline-derived CDR1 and CDR2 are SGHTA and FQGNSA. J lost 5 bases, V lost 5 bases, and 11 bases had no gene match. The CDR3 extends over 16 amino acids. The full variable domain, rest sourced from reference TRBV7-2 and TRBJ2-5, is GAGVSQSPSNKVTEKGKDVELRCDPISGHTALYWYRQSLGQGLEFLIYFQGNSAPDKSGLPSDRFSAERTGGSVSTLTIQRTQQEDSAVYLCASSQGAGGRGETQYFGPGTRLLVL.

CDR3 loop: CASSLEVRGSTDTQYF. The CDR3 DNA is TGCGCCAGCAGCTTGGAGGTCAGGGGGTCAACAGATACGCAGTATTTT. The V gene is TRBV5-1, the J gene TRBJ2-3; 7 nucleotides match TRBD1. The CDR3 is 16 amino acids. Germline V gives CDR1 SGHRS, CDR2 YFSETQ. The J segment lost 3 bases and the V segment lost 0 bases, leaving 7 bases of the junction unmatched.

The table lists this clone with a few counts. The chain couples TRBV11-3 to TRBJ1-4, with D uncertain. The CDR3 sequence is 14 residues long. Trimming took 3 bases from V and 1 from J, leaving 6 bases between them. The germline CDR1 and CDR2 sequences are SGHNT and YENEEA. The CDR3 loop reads CASSFARTNEKLFF. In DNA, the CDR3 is TGTGCCAGCAGCTTCGCGAGAACTAATGAAAAACTGTTTTTT.

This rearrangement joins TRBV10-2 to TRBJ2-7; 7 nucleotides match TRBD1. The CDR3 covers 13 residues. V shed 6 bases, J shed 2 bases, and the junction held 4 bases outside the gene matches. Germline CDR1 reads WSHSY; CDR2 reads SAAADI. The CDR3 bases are TGCGCCAGCAGGAGGGACAGCACCTACGAGCAGTACTTC. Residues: CASRRDSTYEQYF.

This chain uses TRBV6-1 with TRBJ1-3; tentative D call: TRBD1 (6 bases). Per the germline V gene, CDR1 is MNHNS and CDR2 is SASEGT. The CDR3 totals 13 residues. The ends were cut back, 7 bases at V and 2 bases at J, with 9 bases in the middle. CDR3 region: CASTRQAGNTIYF. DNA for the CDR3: TGTGCCAGCACCCGACAGGCTGGAAACACCATATATTTT.

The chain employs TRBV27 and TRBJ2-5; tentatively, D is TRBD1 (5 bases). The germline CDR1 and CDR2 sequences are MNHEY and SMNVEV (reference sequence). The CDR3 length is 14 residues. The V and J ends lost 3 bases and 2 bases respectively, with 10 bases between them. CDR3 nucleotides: TGTGCCAGCAGTTTCGCGGACACACAAGAGACCCAGTACTTC. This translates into CASSFADTQETQYF.